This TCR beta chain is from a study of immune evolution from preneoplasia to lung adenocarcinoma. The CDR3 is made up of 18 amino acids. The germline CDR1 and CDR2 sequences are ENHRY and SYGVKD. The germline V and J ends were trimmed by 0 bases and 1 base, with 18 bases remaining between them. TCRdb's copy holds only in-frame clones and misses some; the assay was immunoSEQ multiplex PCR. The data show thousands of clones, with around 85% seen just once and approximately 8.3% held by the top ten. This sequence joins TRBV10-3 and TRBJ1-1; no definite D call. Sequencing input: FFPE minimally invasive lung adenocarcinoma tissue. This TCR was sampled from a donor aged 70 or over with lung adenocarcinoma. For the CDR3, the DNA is TGTGCCATCAGTGAGTCGGGGAGAGAACGCCCCTGGAACACTGAAGCTTTCTTT. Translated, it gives CAISESGRERPWNTEAFF.